This TCR beta chain was profiled in a study of T cell responses to AZD1222 COVID-19 vaccine. Whole-study findings and limits: Vaccine-related CD4 TCRs covered spike, predominating at 160-218 and 743-854. Every sample of the repertoires postdated the peak T cell response.

Clones were read by immunoSEQ multiplex PCR, and TCRdb kept only the in-frame ones, dropping some. The data show approximately 150,000 clones, approximately 88% seen once. A word on this clone: Its specificity is not known.

This receptor was obtained from an adult who received the AZD1222 COVID-19 vaccine. The sample in question was peripheral blood, obtained 28 days after the second AZD1222 dose.

The CDR3 DNA is TGCGCCAGCAGCCAGGGCCCTAGCGGGGGGAACAATGAGCAGTTCTTC. It codes for CASSQGPSGGNNEQFF. The rearrangement uses TRBV4-3 and TRBJ2-1, with 11 bases identical to TRBD2. Per the germline V gene, CDR1 is LGHNA and CDR2 is YSLEER. The CDR3 has 16 residues. The junction had 6 bases not matched to a gene; V was cut back by 3 bases and J by 5 bases.